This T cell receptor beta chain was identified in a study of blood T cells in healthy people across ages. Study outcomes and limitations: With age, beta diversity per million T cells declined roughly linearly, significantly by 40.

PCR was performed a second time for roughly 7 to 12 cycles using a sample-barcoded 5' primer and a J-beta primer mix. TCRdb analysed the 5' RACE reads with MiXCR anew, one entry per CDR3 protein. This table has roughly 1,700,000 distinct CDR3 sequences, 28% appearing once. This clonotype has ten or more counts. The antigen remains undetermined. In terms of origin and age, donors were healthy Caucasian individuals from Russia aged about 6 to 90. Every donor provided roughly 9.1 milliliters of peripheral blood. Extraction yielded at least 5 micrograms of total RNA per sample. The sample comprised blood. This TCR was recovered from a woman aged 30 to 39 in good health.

CDR3 DNA: TGCAGCGGGGGGACTAGCGGGATCGAGCAGTACTTC. Translation gives CSGGTSGIEQYF. J is TRBJ2-7 and V is TRBV29-1; 13 nucleotides line up with TRBD2. J lost 6 bases, V lost 7 bases, and 3 bases had no gene match. Germline assignment: CDR1 SQVTM and CDR2 ANQGSEA. CDR3 length equals 12 residues.